This T cell receptor beta chain stems from a study of shared clonotypes between healthy human individuals. TCRdb's table, derived via immunoSEQ multiplex PCR, lists solely in-frame clones and lacks some. The repertoire holds about 680,000 clones, with roughly 78% as singletons. The CDR3 is 13 amino acids. V gave up 9 bases and J gave up 7 bases; unmatched junction bases: 9. The germline gives CDR1 MNHEY, CDR2 SVGAGI. Sequencing was performed on memory CD4+ T cells sorted from blood. Subset indicated: CD45RA-negative fraction. The source of this sequence is a woman under 40 in good health. The V and J genes are TRBV6-5 and TRBJ1-2; 9 bases map to TRBD1. The CDR3 bases are TGTGCCAGTAAAGGGGGACAGGGACGTGGCTACACCTTC. It yields the protein CASKGGQGRGYTF.